This T cell receptor (beta chain) was found in a study of cytomegalovirus exposure and HLA in healthy donors (dated 2017 in TCRdb). About the investigation overall: According to an earlier analysis of 587 of the donors, about 179 million T cells yielded roughly 110 million unique TCR beta sequences and more than 250 Gb of sequence data. The study aimed to test whether signatures of past pathogen exposure could be identified by cataloging public T cell receptors. Rather than using new phenotypic data, the later analysis identified candidate immune exposures from TCR beta sequences and from how often those sequences occurred across donors. A later analysis re-analyzed previously published TCR beta repertoires from 600 to 850 donors and added high-resolution HLA genotyping to study TCR occurrence patterns. Alongside the repertoire data, information on donor age, sex, ethnicity and CMV serostatus was compiled. Five DR-DQ haplotypes were handled as single units for association and clustering because linkage in the cohort was strong. Typing coverage varied by locus: 629-630 donors for A, B, C, DRB1 and DQB1; approximately 520 for DQA1; approximately 570 for DPA1; fewer than 480 for DPB1. All discovery cohort repertoires had been generated using a single sequencing platform. A later genetic analysis used genome-wide SNP genotypes for about 55% of the 666 donors, treating that subset as a discovery cohort. An early release covering roughly 580 HLA-typed donors comprised approximately 300 gigabases of sequencing data and 85 million to 100 million unique TCR sequences. Along with the approximately 650-subject first cohort, a separate validation cohort of over 90 different subjects was used. Class I and class II HLA loci were covered by the typing at four-digit resolution. Of the roughly 430 genotyped donors, around 81% fell in the genetic ancestry cluster associated with self-reported Caucasian donors. Among about 400 genotyped donors of the cohort, an average of approximately 240,000 unique TCR beta nucleotide sequences was sequenced per donor, of which 15% to 20% were non-productive. To predict cytomegalovirus infection status, the study brought together high-throughput TCR immunosequencing, statistical association of individual TCRs with disease status, and machine learning. In an earlier analysis of roughly 540 of the donors, high-throughput TCR beta sequencing was used to judge whether each TCR beta V gene segment behaved as functional or pseudogenic. The study used immunosequencing to profile the T cell repertoires of several hundred subjects and linked those repertoires to cytomegalovirus serostatus. Overall study outcomes, separate from this receptor: Assigning TCR associations to individual alleles was difficult when HLA alleles, especially DR and DQ, strongly co-occurred. V-gene and J-gene trimming of TCR beta chains was associated with a missense DCLRE1C variant in a later genetic analysis, and the association was replicated in an independent cohort. Because HLA typing was unavailable for some donors at each locus, only the typed subset was used in association tests. A cluster of highly shared sequence variants was judged likely to represent a technical artifact of the sequencing pipeline. Several of the top co-occurrence clusters appeared to be linked to parvovirus B19, influenza, CMV and Epstein-Barr virus, according to a later analysis. Three of the identified cytomegalovirus-associated TCR beta chains were confirmed in vitro to be specific for cytomegalovirus antigens. Compared with the roughly 710-donor mean, donors in an Asian-associated ancestry cluster had fewer N-insertions in productive TCRs, according to a later genetic analysis. In an earlier analysis of approximately 590 of the donors, most TCR beta V segments appeared in productive rearrangements about 87% or about 30% of the time, broadly matching IMGT annotations. Cytomegalovirus status was reported to be diagnosed by the classifier with high specificity and sensitivity in both the original and validation cohorts. According to a later analysis, TCR association rates differed among HLA loci, with DRB1 alleles showing the most associated TCRs and HLA-C alleles showing the fewest. The presence/absence analyses assumed that sequencing depth was roughly uniform across donors, and that assumption may not be true. A later analysis found that HLA-associated TCR beta chains were more clonally expanded and had lower generation probabilities than equally common non-associated chains. The cohort was sequenced for TCR beta chains only, and without alpha or paired-chain data the features that could be detected were limited. Because counts were too low, roughly 16 rarely observed V segments, including chromosome 9 orphons, were left out of the earlier analysis of over 550 of the donors. Some IMGT-functional V segments, including TRBV6-2 and TRBV6-3, could not be distinguished by the 87-base-pair reads and were therefore excluded. In a later analysis, most CMV-associated TCR beta chains were found to appear HLA-restricted, with HLA associations seemingly driven largely by CMV exposure. The only immune exposure information available for the cohort was CMV serostatus. The study gave a list of over 150 TCR beta chains associated with cytomegalovirus. Linkage disequilibrium might explain the correlated functional status among segregating V segments, but an unknown experimental factor could not be excluded. At a false discovery rate of 0.05, a later analysis linked under 20,000 TCR beta sequences to specific HLA alleles. A further reported finding was that TCR beta sequences accurately predicted the HLA-A and HLA-B alleles for most subjects in the first cohort. The authors suggested that the approach could potentially be extended to other disease states and immunological phenotypes. Most TCR sequences were seen in very few donors, while some public TCRs were found in many individuals.

The CDR3, from cysteine to phenylalanine, totals 14 residues. CDR3 DNA is the only sequence kept; it has 42 bases, read in frame from the first base. Trimming takes 4 bases off V and 2 bases off J; junction bases not matched to a gene: 5. According to the germline V gene, CDR1 reads SGHRS and CDR2 reads YFSETQ. The cohort was made up of 666 healthy bone marrow donors. At the time of sampling, all cohort members were nominally healthy, though unrecorded immune exposures were likely present. The donor tested CMV seronegative and was one of the 352 seronegative cohort members. Every donor gave a peripheral blood sample, and the peripheral blood mononuclear cells from that sample were used for TCR beta sequencing. The Qiagen DNeasy Blood Extraction Kit was used to extract genomic DNA from the blood cell samples. Libraries were constructed by the immunoSEQ multiplex PCR assay. A mixture of 60 forward primers for TCR Vbeta segments and 13 reverse primers for TCR Jbeta segments was used in the multiplex PCR. The CDR3 region of rearranged TCR beta genes was amplified from genomic DNA with a multiplex PCR assay. The Illumina HiSeq System was used to sequence the amplified TCR beta libraries as 87-base-pair reads. Regarding the original processing steps: In a later analysis, tens of millions of unique TCR beta chains were counted across the approximately 670 repertoires, and approximately 9.9 million of these chains were shared by at least two donors. Raw reads were error-corrected and collapsed into unique sequences with a nearest-neighbor algorithm that merged closely related sequences to remove PCR and sequencing errors. CDR3 sequences were aligned to IMGT reference sequences to assign V, D and J gene segments. For a sequence to be retained, a match of at least six nucleotides was required to both a V gene segment and a J gene segment. A rearrangement counted as productive if the CDR3 had no stop codons and remained in frame with V and J, and every other rearrangement counted as non-productive. CDR3 was defined by IMGT convention, running from the second conserved V-encoded cysteine to the conserved J-encoded phenylalanine. The earlier analysis of around 640 of the donors excluded sequences that lacked an unambiguous match to a single V gene segment. An earlier analysis of some 500 of the donors classified V segments as functional when productive rearrangements were above 56.7% and as segregating when the standard deviation between donors was above 5%. To diagnose cytomegalovirus status from the catalog of TCR beta chain sequences, a statistical classification framework was built. V and J gene assignment, in a later analysis, came from comparing TCR nucleotide sequences with IMGT/GENE-DB human TR gene sequences. The TCRdist pipeline was used in a later analysis to assign CDR3 sequences and most-parsimonious VDJ recombination scenarios. A later analysis defined each TCR beta chain by its CDR3 amino acid sequence plus V-gene family, and excluded reads lacking a unique V-gene family. As a way to deal with suspected cross-contamination and a sequencing artifact, a later analysis dropped 500 to 700 nucleotide sequences that were highly shared and had low generation probability. A later analysis calculated a clonal expansion index for each public chain from normalized within-repertoire ranks of inferred template counts. In a later analysis, generation probabilities were computed using a VDJ recombination model fitted to out-of-frame rearrangements, and the results were checked against IGoR. A later analysis scored TCR-TCR, TCR-HLA and TCR-CMV co-occurrence with hypergeometric tests, applying a repertoire-size bias correction to TCR pairs. False discovery rates were estimated in a later analysis by permuting HLA or CMV assignments 20 times. In a later analysis, co-occurring TCRs were grouped using DBSCAN, with TCRdist sequence similarity added in when clustering inside HLA-allele-positive subsets. Repertoires with fewer than 30,000 or more than 120,000 public chains, plus five repertoires with anomalous nucleotide sharing, were excluded from co-occurrence clustering. The source is immuneACCESS, and TCRdb retained only in-frame sequences with V and J called. Part of the clones is not carried over; for the studies checked, unresolved V genes explain less than half of this, and the remainder is unexplained. V and J calls and clone size come straight from that table; D and trimming were deduced from the DNA. This sample holds nearly 110,000 clones; more than 65% were observed only once. The ten largest clones capture 3.5% to 5% of the sample.

A note on this clone: Its target antigen remains unknown. Per-nucleotide qualities are absent, and no much larger clonotype sits a single base away.

Material for sequencing was PBMCs. This TCR was recovered from a male donor in good health and CMV-seronegative. The chain is assembled from TRBV5-1 and TRBJ2-7; 8 bases in the junction line up with TRBD2. The CDR3 region: CASSREGQAYEQYF. DNA sequence: TGCGCCAGCAGCCGGGAGGGCCAGGCCTACGAGCAGTACTTC.